This TCR beta chain was profiled in a study of T cells in Graves' hyperthyroidism and ophthalmopathy. Turning to the study itself: Prior to any treatment, at the point of initial diagnosis, peripheral blood was collected.

About 10 ml of fresh peripheral blood supplied the PBMCs. The TCR beta CDR3 regions underwent amplification using RNA transcripts as the source. The TCR CDR3 was amplified in a first-round RT-PCR using the HTBI primer set. TCRdb itself ran the multiplex PCR reads through MiXCR, one entry per CDR3 protein. The table records around 490,000 distinct CDR3 sequences, 20% of them present only once. Trimming removed 7 bases from V and 1 base from J; junction bases left unmatched: 5. CDR3 length: 14 residues. CDR1 is LNHDA and CDR2 is SQIVND in the germline V gene (reference sequence). V is TRBV19 and J is TRBJ1-1; TRBD1 agrees at 8 bases. Sequencing input: blood. This receptor was obtained from a man in his forties or fifties with Graves' ophthalmopathy. The CDR3 loop reads CASNLDRGNTEAFF. CDR3 bases: TGTGCCAGTAACCTCGACAGGGGGAACACTGAAGCTTTCTTT.